These 4 T cell receptor beta chains came from one sample sequenced in a study of cytomegalovirus exposure and HLA in healthy donors. Method: immunoSEQ multiplex PCR; TCRdb's copy keeps in-frame clones and lacks some. The profile covers about 200,000 clones, with approximately 78% appearing a single time and less than 1.5% taken by the ten largest. Sample: PBMCs. Every receptor here comes from a woman aged 25-40 years in good health and CMV-seronegative.

The gene calls are TRBV4-2 and TRBJ2-3; 12 bases are a match to TRBD2. Per the germline V gene, CDR1 is LGHNA and CDR2 is YNFKEQ. The V gene end was trimmed by 5 bases and the J gene end by 1 base; junction bases not matched to a gene: 7. The CDR3 has 17 residues. As DNA, the CDR3 is TGTGCCAGCAGCGATCGGGCTAGCGGGAGGGGCACAGATACGCAGTATTTT. Amino acid sequence: CASSDRASGRGTDTQYF.

The chain combines TRBV5-6 with TRBJ2-1; 8 nucleotides line up with TRBD2. The CDR3 length is 15 residues. Germline trimming cut 0 bases from V and 4 bases from J; bases unmatched to any gene: 3. In germline, CDR1 is SGHDT, CDR2 YYEEEE. In nucleotides, the CDR3 is TGTGCCAGCAGCTTGGTGTTAGCGGGATACAATGAGCAGTTCTTC. Protein sequence: CASSLVLAGYNEQFF.

The chain combines TRBV19 with TRBJ2-2; tentatively, D is TRBD2 (5 bases). The CDR3 is made up of 15 amino acids. Germline assignment: CDR1 LNHDA and CDR2 SQIVND (reference sequence). V dropped 1 base and J dropped 4 bases, with 10 bases sitting between them. CDR3 DNA sequence: TGTGCCAGTAGTATAGGGAACAGCGGCACCGGGGAGCTGTTTTTT. Its translation: CASSIGNSGTGELFF.

The V gene is TRBV5-1, the J gene TRBJ2-7, with 10 bases lining up with TRBD1. CDR1 is SGHRS, CDR2 YFSETQ, per germline. The CDR3 totals 14 residues. After removal of 4 bases from V and 4 bases from J, the junction contained 5 bases not matched to a gene. The CDR3 here is CASSRDRGSYEQYF. The CDR3 DNA sequence: TGCGCCAGCAGCAGGGACAGGGGAAGTTACGAGCAGTACTTC.